What follows are 25 T cell receptor beta chains derived from one specimen sequenced in a study of regulatory T cells in long-lasting Graves disease. Time point: newly diagnosed GD, antithyroid drugs for less than 3 months. Isolated PBMC RNA provided the starting material for the TCR library. iRepertoire HTBI primers and Arm-PCR of CDR3 regions built TCR beta libraries. TCRdb ran MiXCR on the multiplex PCR reads and lists one entry per CDR3 protein. The sample carries more than 350,000 distinct CDR3 sequences, 14% to 15% recorded once. These records were also assigned to another study, of T cells in Graves' hyperthyroidism and ophthalmopathy.

Sequenced material: peripheral blood mononuclear cells (PBMCs), taken at new diagnosis, from a patient treated with antithyroid drugs. The source is a woman in her twenties or thirties with Graves disease.

This clonotype was picked up a small number of times. The chain employs TRBV19 and TRBJ2-1; D is undetermined. V was shortened by 5 bases and J by 5 bases, with 13 bases between the two germline ends. This CDR3 is 14 amino acids long. Germline values: CDR1 LNHDA, CDR2 SQIVND (reference sequence). The CDR3 spells CASSPLTGDNEQFF. The DNA of the CDR3 is TGTGCCAGTAGTCCCTTGACTGGGGACAATGAGCAGTTCTTC.

Comment on this clonotype: One base away lies a much larger clone, so this may be a sequencing read error. The CDR3 here is CATSGVLSPGHGTDTQYF. CDR3 in DNA: TGTGCCACCAGTGGTGTATTAAGTCCGGGACACGGTACAGATACGCAGTATTTT. The chain employs TRBV24-1 and TRBJ2-3, with D possibly being TRBD1 (6 bases). CDR1 and CDR2 (germline): KGHDR, SFDVKD. This CDR3 spans 18 amino acids. V was clipped by 5 bases and J by 3 bases, with 23 bases between them.

This clonotype has a handful of counts. The rearrangement links TRBV15 to TRBJ1-4; no clear D gene. Germline CDR1 is LNHNV and CDR2 is YYDKDF (reference sequence). CDR3 length equals 13 residues. The V end lost 0 bases, the J end lost 7 bases, and 6 bases lay between the germline ends. CDR3 nucleotide sequence: TGTGCCACCAGCAGAGAGGAAGCTGAAAAACTGTTTTTT. As protein: CATSREEAEKLFF.

The sample holds many counts of this clonotype. The chain carries TRBV12-3 or TRBV12-4 and TRBJ2-2, with TRBD1 as a possible D gene (5 bases). Trimming took 3 bases from V and 1 from J, leaving 6 bases between them. This CDR3 contains 14 residues. The CDR3 is CASSFDRNTGELFF. The CDR3 DNA follows: TGTGCCAGCAGTTTCGACAGGAACACCGGGGAGCTGTTTTTT.

Ten or more counts support this clonotype. The chain carries TRBV11-1 and TRBJ2-1, with 7 bases aligning to TRBD2. Germline V CDR1 and CDR2: SGHAT, FQDESV (reference sequence). V was clipped by 5 bases and J by 10 bases; unmatched bases: 20. This CDR3 contains 17 residues. CDR3 coding DNA: TGTGCCAGCAGCCTGACCCGGGACTACTATACGGGTTCGGAGCAGTTCTTC. Its protein product is CASSLTRDYYTGSEQFF.

At least ten counts were recorded for this clonotype. This chain uses TRBV27 with TRBJ1-1, with D perhaps matching TRBD1 (5 bases). V was cut by 6 bases and J by 0 bases, with 17 bases left in between. This CDR3 is built from 16 residues. Germline loops: CDR1 MNHEY, CDR2 SMNVEV (reference sequence). CDR3 sequence (DNA): TGTGCCAGCAGCCGCGGGGGAGGGTGGATGAACACTGAAGCTTTCTTT. Its protein product is CASSRGGGWMNTEAFF.

The genes are TRBV9 and TRBJ1-5; TRBD1 agrees at 9 bases. TRBJ2-3 explains the end of the DNA better; the J call may be wrong. The CDR3 consists of 15 residues. Germline loops: CDR1 SGDLS, CDR2 YYNGEE. The DNA of the CDR3 is TGTGCCAGCAGCGTAGGGACAGGGGTTGGTCAGCCCCAGTATTTT. Encoded protein: CASSVGTGVGQPQYF.

This chain connects TRBV28 to TRBJ2-7; TRBD2 matches at 8 bases. Germline trimming cut 5 bases from V and 2 bases from J; bases unmatched to any gene: 20. Germline CDR1 and CDR2: MDHEN and SYDVKM. The CDR3 loop spans 19 amino acids. CDR3 region: CASSTRLAFTHGAAYEQYF. CDR3 nucleotides: TGTGCCAGCAGTACTCGACTAGCGTTTACGCACGGGGCGGCCTACGAGCAGTACTTC.

This clonotype was seen many times. Here the CDR3 reads CAWAGLATEQYF. Written as DNA, the CDR3 is TGTGCCTGGGCGGGACTAGCGACCGAGCAGTACTTC. V gene TRBV30 combines with J gene TRBJ2-7, with TRBD2 matching over 10 bases. CDR3 length: 12 amino acids. Germline trimming cut 5 bases from V and 6 bases from J; bases unmatched to any gene: 4. Germline CDR1 GTSNPN, CDR2 SVGIG (reference sequence).

This chain connects TRBV20-1 to TRBJ1-2; D uncertain. Deletions cut 2 bases from V and 4 bases from J, with 8 bases between. The CDR3 is 12 residues long. In germline, CDR1 is DFQATT, CDR2 SNEGSKA (reference sequence). CDR3 sequence (DNA): TGCAGTGCTAGACGGCCAGCCTATGGCTACACCTTC. Its translation: CSARRPAYGYTF.

This clonotype appeared a few times. The chain uses TRBV29-1 and TRBJ2-2, with a tentative D call TRBD1 (5 bases). The CDR3 is 15 residues long. Trimming pared 5 bases from V and 4 bases from J, leaving 17 bases between. Germline V gene lookup returns CDR1 SQVTM and CDR2 ANQGSEA. Written as DNA, the CDR3 is TGCAGCGTTAGCCCTAGGGGTGGTGGCACCGGGGAGCTGTTTTTT. It yields the protein CSVSPRGGGTGELFF.

Ten or more counts support this clonotype. This sequence joins TRBV3-1 and TRBJ2-1; D remains ambiguous. Germline CDR1 reads LGHDT; CDR2 reads YNNKEL (reference sequence). The CDR3 loop spans 13 amino acids. Trimming shortened V by 1 base and J by 6 bases, and 7 bases separated the two germline ends. CDR3 sequence (DNA): TGTGCCAGCAGCCAAGCATCCGGCAATGAGCAGTTCTTC. Translated: CASSQASGNEQFF.

With regard to this clonotype: A much larger clone lies a single base off, so this may be a read error. The chain couples TRBV12-3 or TRBV12-4 to TRBJ2-1; D may be TRBD2 (5 bases). The end of the DNA is better explained by TRBJ2-7, so the J call may be wrong. The length of the CDR3 is 12 residues. DNA of the CDR3: TGTGCCAGCATAGCGACCTACAATGAGCAGTACTTC. Its translation: CASIATYNEQYF.

CDR3 in amino acids: CARGLGGTDTQYF. The CDR3 DNA sequence: TGTGCCCGGGGGTTGGGGGGCACAGATACGCAGTATTTT. This chain joins TRBV30 and TRBJ2-3, with D perhaps TRBD2 (6 bases). This CDR3 comprises 13 residues. CDR1 GTSNPN and CDR2 SVGIG come from the germline V gene (reference sequence). V dropped 8 bases and J dropped 1 base, with 13 bases sitting between them.

As for this clonotype: Germline and junction disagree at one end, which may indicate a read error. The V and J genes are TRBV19 and TRBJ2-7; D ambiguous. This CDR3 comprises 11 residues. CDR1 is LNHDA and CDR2 is SQIVND in the germline V gene (reference sequence). CDR3 nucleotides: TGTGCCACAGGATTCGGCGGCGAGCAGCACTTC. Amino acid sequence: CATGFGGEQHF.

Ten or more counts support this clonotype. This chain uses TRBV18 with TRBJ2-2, with 10 bases identical to TRBD2. The ends lost 3 bases at V and 3 bases at J; junction bases unmatched: 4. Germline CDR1 is KGHSH and CDR2 is LQKENI. CDR3 length: 16 residues. Written as DNA, the CDR3 is TGTGCCAGCTCACCTCTAGCGGGAGTAGACACCGGGGAGCTGTTTTTT. Protein: CASSPLAGVDTGELFF.

This clonotype came up a few times. V gene TRBV28 combines with J gene TRBJ2-7; D is possibly TRBD1 or TRBD2 (5 bases each). The CDR3 covers 18 residues. CDR1 and CDR2 from the germline V gene are MDHEN and SYDVKM. The V end was cut by 6 bases, the J end by 1 base, with 25 bases between. This chain's CDR3 is CASSPRSGAKGDSYEQYF. The CDR3 DNA reads as TGTGCCAGCAGCCCTAGAAGTGGGGCAAAGGGAGATTCCTACGAGCAGTACTTC.

The genes are TRBV24-1 and TRBJ1-2; D may be TRBD1 (6 bases). The V gene's germline CDR1 is KGHDR and CDR2 SFDVKD. V shed 5 bases and J shed 7 bases, with 16 bases lying between them. This CDR3 has 14 residues. CDR3 loop: CATSAGQWASGYTF. As DNA, the CDR3 is TGTGCCACCAGTGCAGGACAGTGGGCGAGTGGCTACACCTTC.

This clonotype was counted many times. V usage is TRBV6-2 or TRBV6-3 and J usage is TRBJ2-7, with D uncertain. Germline CDR1 reads MNHEY; CDR2 reads SVGEGT. V was pared by 0 bases and J by 3 bases, with 12 bases between. The CDR3 loop spans 15 amino acids. This chain's CDR3 is CASSYSIRAGYEQYF. CDR3 nucleotide sequence: TGTGCCAGCAGTTACTCGATCCGGGCTGGCTACGAGCAGTACTTC.

The chain recombines TRBV7-2 with TRBJ2-3; D might be TRBD1 (6 bases). This CDR3 spans 15 amino acids. V lost 10 bases, J lost 5 bases, and 22 bases lay in between. Per the germline V gene, CDR1 is SGHTA and CDR2 is FQGNSA. DNA of the CDR3: TGTGCCACAGGTCCGAGAAGGGGGTCGGGAGATACGCAGTATTTT. Its protein is CATGPRRGSGDTQYF.

This clonotype was seen a few times. This chain uses TRBV7-6 with TRBJ2-7; 8 bases map to TRBD1. This CDR3 has 17 amino acids. CDR1 SGHVS and CDR2 FNYEAQ come from the germline V gene. The J segment lost 2 bases and the V segment lost 2 bases, leaving 11 bases of the junction unmatched. The CDR3 region is CASSLMRGQGAPYEQYF. The CDR3, as DNA: TGTGCCAGCAGCTTAATGAGGGGTCAGGGGGCTCCCTACGAGCAGTACTTC.

This clonotype was counted many times. The CDR3 sequence is CASSLDTEPQHF. As DNA, the CDR3 is TGTGCCAGCAGCCTAGATACGGAGCCCCAGCATTTT. The chain couples TRBV7-9 to TRBJ1-5; D gene unclear. Trimming left V 5 bases short and J 8 bases short, with 10 bases between. Germline CDR1 is SEHNR and CDR2 is FQNEAQ (reference sequence). The CDR3 length is 12 residues. The full variable domain, with the rest looked up from reference TRBV7-9 and TRBJ1-5, is DTGVSQNPRHKITKRGQNVTFRCDPISEHNRLYWYRQTLGQGPEFLTYFQNEAQLEKSRLLSDRFSAERPKGSFSTLEIQRTEQGDSAMYLCASSLDTEPQHFGDGTRLSIL.

This clonotype was found many times. The rearrangement links TRBV28 to TRBJ1-2; D may be TRBD1 (6 bases). This CDR3 region has 18 residues. V was pared by 3 bases and J by 5 bases, with 25 bases between. CDR1 and CDR2 from the germline V gene are MDHEN and SYDVKM. For the CDR3, the DNA is TGTGCCAGCAGTTTGCTCAAGCTAGGCCCGGACAGCGATTATGGCTACACCTTC. This codes for CASSLLKLGPDSDYGYTF.

As for this clonotype: The junction differs from germline at one of its ends, possibly a read error. The chain links TRBV19 to TRBJ2-7; D gene unclear. CDR1 LNHDA and CDR2 SQIVND come from the germline V gene (reference sequence). The CDR3 extends over 13 amino acids. The CDR3 protein is CASSITATYELYF. The CDR3 coding sequence is TGTGCCAGTAGTATAACAGCTACCTACGAGCTGTACTTC.

V gene TRBV4-2 combines with J gene TRBJ1-1, with D maybe TRBD1 (6 bases). Germline CDR1 is LGHNA and CDR2 is YNFKEQ. The V gene lost 3 bases and the J gene lost 0 bases, with 11 bases spanning the gap. The length of the CDR3 is 15 residues. The CDR3 region has the DNA TGTGCCAGCAGCCAGGGGGCCGACATGAACACTGAAGCTTTCTTT. Translating gives CASSQGADMNTEAFF.